This T cell receptor (beta chain) was captured in a study of Graves' ophthalmopathy and Graves' hyperthyroidism. The authors amplified TCR beta CDR3 regions from RNA transcripts. Scientists carried out first-round RT-PCR using HTBI primers and then a second-round multiplex PCR. Each CDR3 protein is one row after TCRdb ran MiXCR on the multiplex PCR reads. The top ten clones hold approximately 6.9% of a sample with about 620,000 distinct CDR3 sequences, approximately 21% of them seen once. This clonotype has just a few counts. The authors enrolled newly diagnosed hyperthyroidism patients aged 18 to 65 with under 2 months' duration. Specimen: peripheral blood. The TCR sequence derives from a young woman with stable Graves' hyperthyroidism. Some clones in this sample may be carry-over from other donors' samples.

CDR3 DNA sequence: TGCAGCGTCGCAAGCTCCCAAGAGACCCAGTACTTC. Translating gives CSVASSQETQYF. V usage is TRBV29-1 and J usage is TRBJ2-5, with D unresolved. Trimming took off 6 bases at V and 1 base at J, with 9 bases between the two ends. The CDR3 runs to 12 residues. CDR1 and CDR2 (germline): SQVTM, ANQGSEA.